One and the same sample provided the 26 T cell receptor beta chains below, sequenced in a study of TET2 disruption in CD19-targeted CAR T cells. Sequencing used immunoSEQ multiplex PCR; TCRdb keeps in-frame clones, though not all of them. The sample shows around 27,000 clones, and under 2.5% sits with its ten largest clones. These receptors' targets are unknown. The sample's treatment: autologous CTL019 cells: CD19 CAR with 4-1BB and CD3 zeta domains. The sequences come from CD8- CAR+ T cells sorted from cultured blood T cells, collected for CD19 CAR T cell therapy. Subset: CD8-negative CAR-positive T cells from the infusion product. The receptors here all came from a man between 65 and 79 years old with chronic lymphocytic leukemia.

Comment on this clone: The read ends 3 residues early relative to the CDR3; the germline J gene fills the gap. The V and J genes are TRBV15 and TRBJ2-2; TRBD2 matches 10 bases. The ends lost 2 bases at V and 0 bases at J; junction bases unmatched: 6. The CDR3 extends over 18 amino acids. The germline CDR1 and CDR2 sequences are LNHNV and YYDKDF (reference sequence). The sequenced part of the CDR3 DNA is TGTGCCACCAGCAGACTCATAGCGGGGGGCCCGAACACCGGGGAG. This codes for CATSRLIAGGPNTGE. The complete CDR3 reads CATSRLIAGGPNTGELFF.

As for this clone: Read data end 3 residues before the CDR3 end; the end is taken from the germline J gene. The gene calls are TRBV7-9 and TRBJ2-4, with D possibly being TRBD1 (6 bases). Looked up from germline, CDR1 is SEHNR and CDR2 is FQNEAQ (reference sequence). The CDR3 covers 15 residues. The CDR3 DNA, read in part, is TGTGCCAGCAGCCCGGGTGGGGGACACCAAGAGACT. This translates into CASSPGGGHQET. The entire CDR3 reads CASSPGGGHQETQYF.

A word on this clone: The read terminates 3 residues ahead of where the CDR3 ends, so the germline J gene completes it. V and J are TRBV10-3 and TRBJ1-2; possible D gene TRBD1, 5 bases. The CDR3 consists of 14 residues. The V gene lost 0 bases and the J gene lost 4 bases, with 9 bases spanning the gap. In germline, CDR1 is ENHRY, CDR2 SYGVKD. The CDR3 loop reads CAISESPGFYGYTF. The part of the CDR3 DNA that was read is TGTGCCATCAGTGAGTCCCCAGGGTTCTATGGC.

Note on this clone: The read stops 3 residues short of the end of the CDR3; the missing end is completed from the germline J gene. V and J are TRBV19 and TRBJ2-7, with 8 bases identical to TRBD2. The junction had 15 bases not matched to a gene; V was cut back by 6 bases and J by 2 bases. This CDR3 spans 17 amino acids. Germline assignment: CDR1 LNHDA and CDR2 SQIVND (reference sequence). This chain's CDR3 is CASSASGGGRGAYEQYF. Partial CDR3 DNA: TGTGCCAGTAGCGCCTCGGGAGGGGGACGAGGGGCCTACGAG. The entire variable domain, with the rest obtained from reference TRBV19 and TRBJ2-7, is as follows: DGGITQSPKYLFRKEGQNVTLSCEQNLNHDAMYWYRQDPGQGLRLIYYSQIVNDFQKGDIAEGYSVSREKKESFPLTVTSAQKNPTAFYLCASSASGGGRGAYEQYFGPGTRLTVT.

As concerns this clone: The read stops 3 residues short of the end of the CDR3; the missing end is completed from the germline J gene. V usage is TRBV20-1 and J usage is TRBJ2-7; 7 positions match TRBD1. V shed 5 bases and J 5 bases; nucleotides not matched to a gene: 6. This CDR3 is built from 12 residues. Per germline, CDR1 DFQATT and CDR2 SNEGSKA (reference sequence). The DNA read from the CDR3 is TGCAGTGCTGGCATACAGGGGCACGAG. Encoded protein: CSAGIQGHE. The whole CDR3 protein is CSAGIQGHEQYF.

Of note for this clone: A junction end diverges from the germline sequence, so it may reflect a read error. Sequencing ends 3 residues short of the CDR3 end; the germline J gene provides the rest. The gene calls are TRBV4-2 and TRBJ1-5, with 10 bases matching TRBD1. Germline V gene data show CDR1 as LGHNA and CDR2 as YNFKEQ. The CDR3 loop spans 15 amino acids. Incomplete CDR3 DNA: TGCGCCAGCAGCCAGGAGACAGGGGGCGGTCAGCCC. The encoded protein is CASSQETGGGQP. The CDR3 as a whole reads CASSQETGGGQPQHF.

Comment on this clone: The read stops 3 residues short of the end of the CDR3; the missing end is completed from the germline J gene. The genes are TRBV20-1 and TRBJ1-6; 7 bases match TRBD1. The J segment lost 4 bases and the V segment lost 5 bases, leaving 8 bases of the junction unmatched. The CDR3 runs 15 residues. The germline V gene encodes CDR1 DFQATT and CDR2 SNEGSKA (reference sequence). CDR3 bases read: TGCAGTGCTCTTGCGACAGGGTCTTATAATTCACCC. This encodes CSALATGSYNSP. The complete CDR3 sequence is CSALATGSYNSPLHF.

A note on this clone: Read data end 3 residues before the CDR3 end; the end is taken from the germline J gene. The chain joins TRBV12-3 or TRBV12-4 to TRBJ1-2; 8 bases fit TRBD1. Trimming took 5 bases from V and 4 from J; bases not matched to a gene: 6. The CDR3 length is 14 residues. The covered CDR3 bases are TGTGCCAGCAGTCCAGGGGGCTGGGCCTATGGC. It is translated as CASSPGGWAYG. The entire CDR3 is CASSPGGWAYGYTF.

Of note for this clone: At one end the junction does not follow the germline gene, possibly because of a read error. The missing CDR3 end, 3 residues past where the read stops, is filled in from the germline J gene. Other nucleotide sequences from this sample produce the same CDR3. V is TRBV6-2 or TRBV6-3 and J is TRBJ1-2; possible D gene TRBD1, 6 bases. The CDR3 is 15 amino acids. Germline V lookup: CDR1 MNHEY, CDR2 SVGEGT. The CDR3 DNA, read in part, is TGTGCCAGCAGGCCTACAGGGAGTATTGGGTATGGT. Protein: CASRPTGSIGYG. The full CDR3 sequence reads CASRPTGSIGYGYTF.

The DNA read from the CDR3 is TGTGCCAGCACCGGTCGGGCAGGGGATGGAGAGACC. Translating gives CASTGRAGDGET. The entire CDR3 sequence reads CASTGRAGDGETQYF. The V call is TRBV2, the J call TRBJ2-5; maybe TRBD1 (6 bases). The read ends 3 residues shy of where the CDR3 ends; the end is completed using the germline J gene. The V gene's germline CDR1 is SNHLY and CDR2 FYNNEI. V was trimmed by 7 bases and J by 4 bases, leaving 19 bases between them. CDR3 length equals 15 residues.

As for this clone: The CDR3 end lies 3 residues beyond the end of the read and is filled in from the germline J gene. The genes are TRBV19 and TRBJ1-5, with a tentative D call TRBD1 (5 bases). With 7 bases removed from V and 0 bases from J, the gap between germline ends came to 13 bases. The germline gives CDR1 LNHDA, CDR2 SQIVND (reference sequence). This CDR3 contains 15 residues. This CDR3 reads CASNGGGDSNQPQHF. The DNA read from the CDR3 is TGTGCCAGTAACGGGGGGGGAGATAGCAATCAGCCC.

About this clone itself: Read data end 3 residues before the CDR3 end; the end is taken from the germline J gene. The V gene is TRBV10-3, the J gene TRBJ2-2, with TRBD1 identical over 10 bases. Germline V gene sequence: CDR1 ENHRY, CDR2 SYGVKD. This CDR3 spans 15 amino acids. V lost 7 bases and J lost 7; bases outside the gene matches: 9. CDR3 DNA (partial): TGTGCCATCACCCCTGACAGGGGGCGAAACGGGGAG. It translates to CAITPDRGRNGE. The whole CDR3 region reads CAITPDRGRNGELFF.

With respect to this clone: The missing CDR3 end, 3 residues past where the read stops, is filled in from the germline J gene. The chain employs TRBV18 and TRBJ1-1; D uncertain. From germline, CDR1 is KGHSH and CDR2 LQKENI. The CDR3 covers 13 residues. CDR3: CASSLLAYNEAFF. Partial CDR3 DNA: TGTGCCAGCTCACTACTAGCCTACAATGAG.

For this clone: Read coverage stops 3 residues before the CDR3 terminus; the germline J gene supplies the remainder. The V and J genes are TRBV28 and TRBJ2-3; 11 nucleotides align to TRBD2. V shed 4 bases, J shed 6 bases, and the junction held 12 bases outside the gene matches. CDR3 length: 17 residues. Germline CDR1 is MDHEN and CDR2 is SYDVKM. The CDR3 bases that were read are TGTGCCAGCAGTTCCGCAGGGACTAGCGGTGGTGCGGATACG. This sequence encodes CASSSAGTSGGADT. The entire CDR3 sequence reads CASSSAGTSGGADTQYF.

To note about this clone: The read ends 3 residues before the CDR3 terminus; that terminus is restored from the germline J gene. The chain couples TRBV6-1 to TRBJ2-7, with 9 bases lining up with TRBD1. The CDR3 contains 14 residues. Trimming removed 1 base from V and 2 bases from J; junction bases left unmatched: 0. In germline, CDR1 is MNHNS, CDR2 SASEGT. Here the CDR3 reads CASSEGQGAYEQYF. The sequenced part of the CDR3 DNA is TGTGCCAGCAGTGAAGGACAGGGGGCCTACGAG.

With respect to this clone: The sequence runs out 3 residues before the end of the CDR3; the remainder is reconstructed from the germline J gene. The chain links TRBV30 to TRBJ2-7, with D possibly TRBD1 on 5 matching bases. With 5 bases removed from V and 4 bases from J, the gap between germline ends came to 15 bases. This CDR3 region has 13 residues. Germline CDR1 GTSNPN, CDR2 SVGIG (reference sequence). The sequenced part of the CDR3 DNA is TGTGCCTGGGGGGCAGGAATGTCATACGAG. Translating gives CAWGAGMSYE. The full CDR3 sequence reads CAWGAGMSYEQYF.

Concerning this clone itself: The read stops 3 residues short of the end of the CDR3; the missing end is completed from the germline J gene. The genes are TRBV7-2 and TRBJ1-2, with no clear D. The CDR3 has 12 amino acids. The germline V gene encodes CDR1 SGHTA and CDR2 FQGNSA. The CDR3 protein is CASSLSTDTYTF. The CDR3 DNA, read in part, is TGTGCCAGCAGCCTTTCCACAGATACC.

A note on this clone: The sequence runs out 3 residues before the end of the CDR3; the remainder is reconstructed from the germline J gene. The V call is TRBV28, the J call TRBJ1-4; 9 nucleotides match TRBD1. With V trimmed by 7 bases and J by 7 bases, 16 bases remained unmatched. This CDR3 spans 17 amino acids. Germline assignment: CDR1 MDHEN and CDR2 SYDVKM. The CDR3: CASTPPPYRGQGEKLFF. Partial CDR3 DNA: TGTGCCAGCACCCCGCCCCCCTACAGGGGGCAGGGTGAAAAA. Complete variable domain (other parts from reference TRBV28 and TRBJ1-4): DVKVTQSSRYLVKRTGEKVFLECVQDMDHENMFWYRQDPGLGLRLIYFSYDVKMKEKGDIPEGYSVSREKKERFSLILESASTNQTSMYLCASTPPPYRGQGEKLFFGSGTQLSVL.

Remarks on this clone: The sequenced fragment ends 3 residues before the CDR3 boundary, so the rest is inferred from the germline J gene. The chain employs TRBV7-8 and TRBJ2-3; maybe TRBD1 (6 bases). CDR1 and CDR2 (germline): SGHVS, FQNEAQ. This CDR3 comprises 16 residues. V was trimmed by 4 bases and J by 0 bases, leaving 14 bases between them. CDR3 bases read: TGTGCCAGCAGCTCCAGGGGAATACCTAGCACAGATACG. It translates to CASSSRGIPSTDT. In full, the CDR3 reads CASSSRGIPSTDTQYF.

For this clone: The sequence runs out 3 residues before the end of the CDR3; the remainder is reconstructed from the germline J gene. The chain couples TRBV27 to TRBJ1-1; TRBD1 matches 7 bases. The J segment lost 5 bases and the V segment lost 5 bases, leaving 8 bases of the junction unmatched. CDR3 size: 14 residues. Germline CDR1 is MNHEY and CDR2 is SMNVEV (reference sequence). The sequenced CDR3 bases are TGTGCCAGCAGTCTTAACAGGGGAGGAACTGAA. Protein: CASSLNRGGTE. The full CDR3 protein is CASSLNRGGTEAFF.

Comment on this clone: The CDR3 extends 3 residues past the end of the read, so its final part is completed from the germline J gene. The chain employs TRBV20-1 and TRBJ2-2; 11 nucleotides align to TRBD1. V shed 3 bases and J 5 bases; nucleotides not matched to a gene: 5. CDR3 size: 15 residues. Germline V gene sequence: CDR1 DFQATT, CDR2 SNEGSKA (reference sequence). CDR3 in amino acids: CSASGQGARTGELFF. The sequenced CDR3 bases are TGCAGTGCTAGCGGACAGGGGGCGCGAACCGGGGAG.

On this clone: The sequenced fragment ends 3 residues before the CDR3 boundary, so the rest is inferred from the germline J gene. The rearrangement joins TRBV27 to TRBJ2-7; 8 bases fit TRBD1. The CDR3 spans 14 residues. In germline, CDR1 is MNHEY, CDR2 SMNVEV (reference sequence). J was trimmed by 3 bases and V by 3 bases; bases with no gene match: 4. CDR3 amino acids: CASSFGTGRYEQYF. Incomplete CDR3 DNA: TGTGCCAGCAGTTTTGGGACAGGTCGCTACGAG.

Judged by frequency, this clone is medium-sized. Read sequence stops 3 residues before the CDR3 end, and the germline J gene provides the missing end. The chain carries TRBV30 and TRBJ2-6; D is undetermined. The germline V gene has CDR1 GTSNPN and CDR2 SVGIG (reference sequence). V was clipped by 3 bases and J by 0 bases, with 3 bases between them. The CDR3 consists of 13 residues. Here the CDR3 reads CAWSGSGANVLTF. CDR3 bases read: TGTGCCTGGAGCGGCTCTGGGGCCAACGTC.

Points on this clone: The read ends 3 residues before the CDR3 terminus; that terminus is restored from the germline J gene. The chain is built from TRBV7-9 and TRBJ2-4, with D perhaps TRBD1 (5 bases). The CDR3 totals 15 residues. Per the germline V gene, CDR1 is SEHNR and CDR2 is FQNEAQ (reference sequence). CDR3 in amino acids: CASSLGGPVNQPQYF. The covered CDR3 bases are TGTGCCAGCAGCTTAGGGGGCCCGGTCAATCAGCCT. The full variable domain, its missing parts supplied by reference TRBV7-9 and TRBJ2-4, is DTGVSQNPRHKITKRGQNVTFRCDPISEHNRLYWYRQTLGQGPEFLTYFQNEAQLEKSRLLSDRFSAERPKGSFSTLEIQRTEQGDSAMYLCASSLGGPVNQPQYFGAGTRLSVL.

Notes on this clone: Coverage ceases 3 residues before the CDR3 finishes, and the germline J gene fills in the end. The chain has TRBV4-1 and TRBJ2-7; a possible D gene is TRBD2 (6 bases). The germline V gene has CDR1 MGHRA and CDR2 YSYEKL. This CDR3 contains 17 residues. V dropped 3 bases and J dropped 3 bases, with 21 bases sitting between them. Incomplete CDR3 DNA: TGCGCCAGCAGCCACCCCACCGGCCACGGGGAGGTCTACGAG. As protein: CASSHPTGHGEVYE. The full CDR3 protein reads CASSHPTGHGEVYEQYF.

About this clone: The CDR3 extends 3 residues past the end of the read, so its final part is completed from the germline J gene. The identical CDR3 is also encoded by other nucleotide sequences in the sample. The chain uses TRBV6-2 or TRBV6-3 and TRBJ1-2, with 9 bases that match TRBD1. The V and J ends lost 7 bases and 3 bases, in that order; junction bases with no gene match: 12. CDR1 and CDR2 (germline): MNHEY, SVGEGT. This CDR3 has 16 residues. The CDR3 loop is CASTPQGTGGYYGYTF. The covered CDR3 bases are TGTGCCAGCACCCCCCAAGGAACAGGGGGCTACTATGGC.